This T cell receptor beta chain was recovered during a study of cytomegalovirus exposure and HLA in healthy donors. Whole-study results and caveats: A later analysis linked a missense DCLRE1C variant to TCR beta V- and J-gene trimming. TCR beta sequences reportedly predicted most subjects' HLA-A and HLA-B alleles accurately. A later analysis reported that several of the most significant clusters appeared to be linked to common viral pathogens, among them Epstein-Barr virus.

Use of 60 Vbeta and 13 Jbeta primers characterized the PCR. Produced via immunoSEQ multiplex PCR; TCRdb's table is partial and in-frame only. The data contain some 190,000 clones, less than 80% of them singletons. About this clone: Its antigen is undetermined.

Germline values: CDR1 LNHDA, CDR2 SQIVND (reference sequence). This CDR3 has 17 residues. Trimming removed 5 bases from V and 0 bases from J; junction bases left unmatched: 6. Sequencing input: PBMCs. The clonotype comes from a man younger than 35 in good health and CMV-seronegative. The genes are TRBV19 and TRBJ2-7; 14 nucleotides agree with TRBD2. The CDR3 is CASSLLGTSGSSYEQYF. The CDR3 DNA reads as TGTGCCAGTAGTCTCTTGGGGACTAGCGGGAGCTCCTACGAGCAGTACTTC.